A selection of T cell receptor beta chains follows, all from one sample in a study of neurological immune-mediated disorders. TCRdb fed the 5' RACE reads into MiXCR, producing one record per CDR3 protein. Of tens of thousands of distinct CDR3 sequences in the sample, about 9.7% were seen once. Sequenced input: PBMCs. These receptors originate from a man aged 45-65 years in good health. Both conserved end residues are part of each CDR3. Fields, in order: clone size, CDR3 length, D gene, J gene, V gene, CDR3 protein, CDR3 DNA. The D gene is left open where the match is weak. Rows give clone size only sometimes, using once, few, many, or a class for an expanded clone.

few | 15 | TRBD1 | TRBJ2-6 | TRBV5-1 | CASSRTGVGANVLTF | TGCGCCAGCAGCCGTACAGGGGTCGGGGCCAACGTCCTGACTTTC
many | 13 | NA | TRBJ1-1 | TRBV20-1 | CSAMGRKNTEAFF | TGCAGTGCCATGGGGCGCAAGAACACTGAAGCTTTCTTT
many | 15 | NA | TRBJ2-1 | TRBV5-1 | CASSLELPLSNEQFF | TGCGCCAGCAGCTTGGAACTCCCCCTCAGCAATGAGCAGTTCTTC
many | 14 | TRBD1 | TRBJ2-2 | TRBV7-3 | CASSLMGTAGELFF | TGTGCCAGCAGCTTAATGGGGACAGCCGGGGAGCTGTTTTTT
many | 14 | NA | TRBJ2-1 | TRBV5-1 | CASTGQSSYNEQFF | TGCGCCAGTACCGGACAGAGCTCCTACAATGAGCAGTTCTTC
many | 15 | NA | TRBJ2-7 | TRBV7-9 | CASSPTVGGLNEQYF | TGTGCCAGCAGTCCAACCGTCGGGGGGCTCAACGAGCAGTACTTC
NA | 15 | TRBD2 | TRBJ2-6 | TRBV28 | CASNLREGRANVLTF | TGTGCCAGCAATTTAAGGGAGGGTAGGGCCAACGTCCTGACTTTC
many | 11 | NA | TRBJ1-5 | TRBV10-3 | CAIMGMEPQHF | TGTGCCATCATGGGCATGGAGCCCCAGCATTTT
many | 14 | TRBD1 | TRBJ1-4 | TRBV7-2 | CASSRDRGEEKLFF | TGTGCCAGCAGTCGCGACAGGGGGGAGGAAAAACTGTTTTTT
NA | 14 | NA | TRBJ2-3 | TRBV7-9 | CVSSALLSTDTQYF | TGTGTCAGCAGCGCACTACTTAGCACAGATACGCAGTATTTT
many | 17 | TRBD2 | TRBJ2-1 | TRBV12-3/TRBV12-4 | CASSRPGLAGTYNEQFF | TGTGCCAGCAGCCGCCCTGGACTAGCGGGCACCTACAATGAGCAGTTCTTC